One TCR beta chain is described in this entry. The table came from immunoSEQ multiplex PCR; TCRdb's copy has only in-frame clones and leaves some out. The sample carries a few hundred thousand clones, roughly 90% recorded once. Losses at the gene ends were 3 bases for V and 4 bases for J; bases not matched to a gene: 6. Germline V gives CDR1 SGHNT, CDR2 YYREEE (reference sequence). This CDR3 is 15 amino acids long. The data originate from a study of blood T cell repertoires in COVID-19. Study background: COVID-19 samples collected from the United States, Italy and Spain covered acute and convalescent phases. Sample material is recorded as cDNA or gDNA derived from T cells, B-cell-depleted T cells, or PBMCs.

The sample taken for sequencing was peripheral blood. The gene calls are TRBV5-4 and TRBJ1-4; TRBD1 matches at 7 bases. The TCR was taken from an older man with acute or convalescent COVID-19. The CDR3 DNA reads TGTGCCAGCAGCTCAGGGACAGATCTTAATGAAAAACTGTTTTTT. Translated, it gives CASSSGTDLNEKLFF.